This TCR beta chain was profiled in a study of T cell clonotyping in hematopoietic cell transplantation. The repertoire was sequenced with immunoSEQ multiplex PCR; TCRdb's copy has only in-frame clones and lacks some. The sample lists 35,000 to 50,000 clones, approximately 81% occurring once. Germline lookup yields CDR1 SQVTM and CDR2 ANQGSEA. With 7 bases removed from V and 8 bases from J, the gap between germline ends came to 17 bases. CDR3 size: 13 residues. Time point: recipient sample about 28 days before transplant, after cytoreduction. Material: peripheral blood mononuclear cells, obtained before stem cell transplant. The TCR originated in a man aged 60 to 75 with acute myeloid leukemia. Some clones in this sample may be carry-over from other donors' samples. The rearrangement links TRBV29-1 to TRBJ1-4; D might be TRBD1 (5 bases). CDR3 DNA: TGCAGCGCTTTCTGGGGGGGAGGGGAAAAACTGTTTTTT. Its translation is CSAFWGGGEKLFF.